This T cell receptor (beta chain) emerged from a study of control samples from healthy donors and cancer patients. Sequencing used immunoSEQ multiplex PCR; TCRdb keeps in-frame clones, though not all of them. This table holds fewer than 150,000 clones, approximately 90% found once. This CDR3 contains 13 residues. Deletions cut 3 bases from V and 6 bases from J, with 9 bases between. This sequence originates from a man aged 18 to 29 in good health. The sample consisted of blood. V and J are TRBV12-3 or TRBV12-4 and TRBJ2-4; D could derive from TRBD1 or TRBD2 (6 bases each). The CDR3 DNA reads as TGTGCCAGCAGTTTCGAGGGGGGAAACATTCAGTACTTC. Translated, it gives CASSFEGGNIQYF.